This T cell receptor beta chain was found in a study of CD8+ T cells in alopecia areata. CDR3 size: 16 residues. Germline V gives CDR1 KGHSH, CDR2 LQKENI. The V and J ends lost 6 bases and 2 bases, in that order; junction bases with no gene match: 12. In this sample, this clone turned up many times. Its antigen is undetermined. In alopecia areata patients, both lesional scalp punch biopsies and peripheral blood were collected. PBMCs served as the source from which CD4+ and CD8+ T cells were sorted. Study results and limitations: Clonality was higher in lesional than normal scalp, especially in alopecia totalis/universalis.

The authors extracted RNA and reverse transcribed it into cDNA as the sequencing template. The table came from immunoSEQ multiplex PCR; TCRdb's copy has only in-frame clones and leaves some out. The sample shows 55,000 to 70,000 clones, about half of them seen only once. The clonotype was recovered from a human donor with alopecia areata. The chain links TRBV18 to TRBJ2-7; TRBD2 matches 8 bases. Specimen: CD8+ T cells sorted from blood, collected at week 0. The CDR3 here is CASSLTMGSGTYEQYF. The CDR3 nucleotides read TGTGCCAGCTCCCTGACCATGGGTAGCGGGACCTACGAGCAGTACTTC. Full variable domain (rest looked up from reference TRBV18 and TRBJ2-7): NAGVMQNPRHLVRRRGQEARLRCSPMKGHSHVYWYRQLPEEGLKFMVYLQKENIIDESGMPKERFSAEFPKEGPSILRIQQVVRGDSAAYFCASSLTMGSGTYEQYFGPGTRLTVT.